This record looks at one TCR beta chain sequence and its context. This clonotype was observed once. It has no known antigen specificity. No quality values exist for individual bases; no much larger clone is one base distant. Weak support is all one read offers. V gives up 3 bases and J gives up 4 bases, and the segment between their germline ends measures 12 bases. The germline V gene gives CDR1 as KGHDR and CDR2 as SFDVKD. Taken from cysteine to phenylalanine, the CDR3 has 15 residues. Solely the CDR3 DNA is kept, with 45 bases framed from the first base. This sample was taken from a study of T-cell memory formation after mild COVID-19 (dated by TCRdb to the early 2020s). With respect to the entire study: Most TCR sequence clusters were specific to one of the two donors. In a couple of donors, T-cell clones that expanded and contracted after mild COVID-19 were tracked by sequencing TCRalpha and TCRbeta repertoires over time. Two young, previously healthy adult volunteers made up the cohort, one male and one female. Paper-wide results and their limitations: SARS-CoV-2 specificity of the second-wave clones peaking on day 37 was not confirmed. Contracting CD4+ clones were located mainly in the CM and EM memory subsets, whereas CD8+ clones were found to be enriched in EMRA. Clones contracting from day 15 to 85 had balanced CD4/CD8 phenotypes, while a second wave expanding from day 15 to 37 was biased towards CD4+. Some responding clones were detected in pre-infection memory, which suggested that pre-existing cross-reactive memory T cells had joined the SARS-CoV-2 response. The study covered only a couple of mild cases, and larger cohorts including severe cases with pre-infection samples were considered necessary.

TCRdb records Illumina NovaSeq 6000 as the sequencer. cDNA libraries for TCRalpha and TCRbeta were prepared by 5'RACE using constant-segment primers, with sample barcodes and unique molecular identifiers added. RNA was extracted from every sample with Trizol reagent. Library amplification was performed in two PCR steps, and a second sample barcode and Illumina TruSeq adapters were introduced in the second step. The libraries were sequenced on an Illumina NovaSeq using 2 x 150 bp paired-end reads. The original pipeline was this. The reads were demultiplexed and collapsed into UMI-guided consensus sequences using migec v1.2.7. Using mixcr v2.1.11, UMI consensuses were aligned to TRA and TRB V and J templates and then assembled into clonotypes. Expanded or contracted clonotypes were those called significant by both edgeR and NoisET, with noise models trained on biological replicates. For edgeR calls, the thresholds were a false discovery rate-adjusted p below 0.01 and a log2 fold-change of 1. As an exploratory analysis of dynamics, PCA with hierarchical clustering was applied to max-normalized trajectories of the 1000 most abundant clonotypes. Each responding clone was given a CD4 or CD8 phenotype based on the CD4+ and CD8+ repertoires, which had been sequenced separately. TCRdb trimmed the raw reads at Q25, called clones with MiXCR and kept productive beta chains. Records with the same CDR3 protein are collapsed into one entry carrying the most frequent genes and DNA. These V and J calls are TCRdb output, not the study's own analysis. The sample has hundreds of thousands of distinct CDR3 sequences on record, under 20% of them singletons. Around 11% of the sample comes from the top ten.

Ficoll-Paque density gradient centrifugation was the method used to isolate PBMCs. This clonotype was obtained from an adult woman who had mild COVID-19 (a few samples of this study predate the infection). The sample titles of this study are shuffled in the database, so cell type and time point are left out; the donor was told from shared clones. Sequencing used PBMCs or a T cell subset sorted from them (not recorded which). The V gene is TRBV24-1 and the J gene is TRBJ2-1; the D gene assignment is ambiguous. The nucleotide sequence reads TGTGCCACCAGTGATCGAACTATCGGGTACAATGAGCAGTTCTTC. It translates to CATSDRTIGYNEQFF.